The 28 T cell receptor beta chains reported below all come from one sample, sequenced in a study of graft-versus-host responses after intestinal transplantation (dated by TCRdb to about 2021). Per the publication, the time point label means: cells obtained before transplantation from donor or recipient. Receptor amplification or capture employed the immunoSEQ multiplex PCR assay. TCRdb obtained this table from immuneACCESS and retained in-frame rearrangements with V and J assigned. These tables miss some clones; where compared with another copy, unresolved V genes account for less than half of the shortfall, and the remainder is unexplained. For this sample the table gives about 19,000 clones, of which more than 30% were detected only once. Under 0.95% of the sample comes from the top ten. The sample in question was alloreactive CD4+ T cells from a mixed lymphocyte reaction culture, obtained before intestinal transplant. The sample's cell subset or site label, in plain terms: CFSE-low proliferating T cells sorted from approximately 6-day pre-transplant mixed lymphocyte reaction (GvH or HvG direction). The source of these receptors is a human patient who received an intestinal transplant.

About this clone: The germline gene is not matched at one end of the junction; a read error may be the cause. The chain employs TRBV6-4 and TRBJ2-3, with 8 nucleotides matching TRBD2. The CDR3 covers 8 residues. Germline loops: CDR1 MRHNA, CDR2 SNTAGT. CDR3 in DNA: TGTGCCAGGACAAGCGGGGGTTTT. As protein: CARTSGGF.

This clone was seen a handful of times. The chain is built from TRBV15 and TRBJ2-1, with 7 bases matching TRBD2. V dropped 0 bases and J dropped 12; count of bases not matched to a gene: 11. CDR1 is LNHNV and CDR2 is YYDKDF in the germline V gene (reference sequence). There are 15 residues in the CDR3. This chain's CDR3 is CATSRDLYGGKVQFF. CDR3 in DNA: TGTGCCACCAGCAGAGATCTTTACGGGGGGAAGGTGCAGTTCTTC.

The chain joins TRBV6-6 to TRBJ2-2, with D hard to call. Germline assignment: CDR1 MNHNY and CDR2 SVGAGI (reference sequence). The V and J ends lost 4 bases and 7 bases respectively, with 16 bases between them. The CDR3 has 15 amino acids. The CDR3 DNA is TGTGCCAGCAGTTTCACGACGAGTTTGGGCGGGGAGCTGTTTTTT. Translated, it gives CASSFTTSLGGELFF.

The J gene is TRBJ1-2, the V gene TRBV7-2; a weak D match, TRBD1 (5 bases). V was pared by 5 bases and J by 2 bases, with 12 bases between. The germline V gene has CDR1 SGHTA and CDR2 FQGNSA. CDR3 length: 14 residues. The CDR3 bases are TGTGCCAGCAGCGCCAGGGTGCCCAACTATGGCTACACCTTC. The encoded protein is CASSARVPNYGYTF.

This sequence joins TRBV2 and TRBJ1-1; D unclear. The V gene lost 4 bases and the J gene lost 9 bases, with 18 bases spanning the gap. Germline-derived CDR1 and CDR2 are SNHLY and FYNNEI. The CDR3 runs to 14 residues. The DNA of the CDR3 is TGTGCCAGCAGTGCGGTAGGGCGGAGGACTAAAGCTTTCTTT. Its protein is CASSAVGRRTKAFF.

This chain uses TRBV5-6 with TRBJ2-3, with 7 bases aligning to TRBD1. The CDR3 sequence is 16 residues long. V was pared by 0 bases and J by 5 bases, with 9 bases of the junction left unmatched. CDR1 SGHDT and CDR2 YYEEEE come from the germline V gene. The DNA of the CDR3 is TGTGCCAGCAGCTTGGCCGCAGACAGGGTAGGAGATACGCAGTATTTT. The encoded protein is CASSLAADRVGDTQYF.

The CDR3 protein is CASSRGGEEETQYF. The CDR3 DNA is TGTGCCAGCAGCCGAGGGGGCGAGGAAGAGACCCAGTACTTC. The chain uses TRBV6-1 and TRBJ2-5; 7 bases fit TRBD1. Trimming removed 6 bases from V and 3 bases from J; junction bases left unmatched: 7. Germline V lookup: CDR1 MNHNS, CDR2 SASEGT. CDR3 size: 14 residues.

CDR3 coding DNA: TGTGCCAGCTCACCACCGGCCCGGAGGGAGGTGAATGAAAAACTGTTTTTT. It is translated as CASSPPARREVNEKLFF. The chain has TRBV18 and TRBJ1-4; D is ambiguous. Germline V gives CDR1 KGHSH, CDR2 LQKENI. V was trimmed by 0 bases and J by 5 bases, leaving 16 bases between them. The CDR3 sequence is 17 residues long.

This clone occurred a few times. This chain joins TRBV2 and TRBJ2-3; maybe TRBD1 (5 bases). The CDR3 runs to 14 residues. Germline CDR1 is SNHLY and CDR2 is FYNNEI. Deletions cut 7 bases from V and 3 bases from J, with 14 bases between. CDR3 loop: CASTAVRVTDTQYF. CDR3 in DNA: TGTGCCAGCACCGCGGTCAGGGTTACAGATACGCAGTATTTT.

This chain connects TRBV27 to TRBJ2-2; D is ambiguous. The germline V gene encodes CDR1 MNHEY and CDR2 SMNVEV (reference sequence). This CDR3 contains 14 residues. Trimming left V 3 bases short and J 7 bases short, with 12 bases between. This CDR3 reads CASSFMGKVGELFF. The CDR3 DNA reads as TGTGCCAGCAGTTTCATGGGAAAGGTCGGGGAGCTGTTTTTT.

The chain uses TRBV5-1 and TRBJ1-1, with 8 bases aligning to TRBD1. The CDR3 consists of 15 residues. Germline CDR1 reads SGHRS; CDR2 reads YFSETQ. V dropped 4 bases and J dropped 4; count of bases not matched to a gene: 9. The CDR3 nucleotides are TGCGCCAGCAGCCCGAGCAGGGGGCGAGGCACTGAAGCTTTCTTT. This sequence encodes CASSPSRGRGTEAFF.

This clone was observed a few times. V and J are TRBV29-1 and TRBJ1-1; a weak D match, TRBD1 (5 bases). Germline loops: CDR1 SQVTM, CDR2 ANQGSEA. Trimming removed 6 bases at V and 3 bases at J, with 20 bases between. The CDR3 is 15 amino acids. The CDR3 loop reads CSVKPRQRGDTEAFF. CDR3 bases: TGCAGCGTAAAACCTCGACAGCGGGGAGACACTGAAGCTTTCTTT.

The V and J genes are TRBV5-4 and TRBJ1-1; TRBD1 agrees at 7 bases. The V gene's germline CDR1 is SGHNT and CDR2 YYREEE (reference sequence). V lost 4 bases, J lost 2 bases, and 8 bases stayed unmatched. The CDR3 contains 15 residues. CDR3 DNA: TGTGCCAGCAGCCCGTCCCGGGACAGAAACACTGAAGCTTTCTTT. Its translation is CASSPSRDRNTEAFF.

This clone was picked up a small number of times. The chain combines TRBV9 with TRBJ2-5; D gene unclear. Germline CDR1 is SGDLS and CDR2 is YYNGEE. The germline V and J ends were trimmed by 2 bases and 1 base, with 12 bases remaining between them. This CDR3 has 15 residues. The CDR3: CASSVRGSTQETQYF. The CDR3 region has the DNA TGTGCCAGCAGCGTTCGAGGATCCACCCAAGAGACCCAGTACTTC.

V is TRBV6-6 and J is TRBJ1-6; unclear D gene. From germline, CDR1 is MNHNY and CDR2 SVGAGI (reference sequence). The CDR3 has 14 residues. Trimming removed 2 bases from V and 5 bases from J, with 7 bases in between. The CDR3 nucleotides read TGTGCCAGCAGTTACAGGAACCATAATTCACCCCTCCACTTT. This codes for CASSYRNHNSPLHF.

J is TRBJ1-3 and V is TRBV19; the D gene is possibly TRBD1 (6 bases). V lost 7 bases and J lost 4, with 14 bases in between. The length of the CDR3 is 14 residues. Germline assignment: CDR1 LNHDA and CDR2 SQIVND (reference sequence). CDR3 coding DNA: TGTGCCAGTAACCCCCGGGACACAGGAAACACCATATATTTT. Its protein product is CASNPRDTGNTIYF.

By share of the sample, this clone is medium-sized (0.01 to 0.1%). The CDR3 coding sequence is TGCGCCAGCAGCATTGGGGACAGCTCCTACGAGCAGTACTTC. This encodes CASSIGDSSYEQYF. The V and J genes are TRBV5-1 and TRBJ2-7; the match to TRBD1 covers 7 bases. CDR1 SGHRS and CDR2 YFSETQ come from the germline V gene. There are 14 residues in the CDR3. The trim removed 4 bases at V and 0 bases at J, leaving 4 bases unmatched.

This clone is termed medium-sized. The J gene is TRBJ1-2, the V gene TRBV4-1; D uncertain. The CDR3 spans 15 residues. With 4 bases removed from V and 4 bases from J, the gap between germline ends came to 16 bases. Per germline, CDR1 MGHRA and CDR2 YSYEKL. The CDR3, as DNA: TGCGCCAGCAGCCCCACGCAACGGGAGGCCTATGGCTACACCTTC. Its translation: CASSPTQREAYGYTF.

This CDR3 reads CASSEDRGGWPQHF. In DNA form, the CDR3 reads TGTGCCAGCAGCGAGGACAGGGGAGGTTGGCCCCAGCATTTT. This chain joins TRBV5-5 and TRBJ1-5; 9 bases are a match to TRBD1. The CDR3 length is 14 residues. The V segment lost 4 bases and the J segment 9 bases; nucleotides outside the gene matches: 8. Germline loops: CDR1 SGHKS, CDR2 YYEKEE (reference sequence).

The chain links TRBV30 to TRBJ1-2; D is unresolved. The germline gives CDR1 GTSNPN, CDR2 SVGIG (reference sequence). Between the trimmed V and J ends, which lost 0 bases and 8 bases, there was a span of 16 bases. CDR3 length: 14 amino acids. CDR3 residues: CAWSVQISPGGYTF. The CDR3 DNA follows: TGTGCCTGGAGTGTACAGATCTCCCCGGGGGGCTACACCTTC. Supplemented by reference TRBV30 and TRBJ1-2, the full variable domain reads SQTIHQWPATLVQPVGSPLSLECTVEGTSNPNLYWYRQAAGRGLQLLFYSVGIGQISSEVPQNLSASRPQDRQFILSSKKLLLSDSGFYLCAWSVQISPGGYTFGSGTRLTVV.

The chain is built from TRBV11-1 and TRBJ2-1, with D perhaps matching TRBD1 (6 bases). CDR1 is SGHAT, CDR2 FQDESV, per germline (reference sequence). Trimming left V 4 bases short and J 9 bases short, with 10 bases between. This CDR3 is 12 amino acids long. Written as DNA, the CDR3 is TGTGCCAGCAGCTCACAGGGTGGTGAGCAGTTCTTC. It codes for CASSSQGGEQFF.

This clone was recorded a few times. The rearrangement links TRBV6-5 to TRBJ2-1; D remains unclear. The CDR3 has 15 residues. Per germline, CDR1 MNHEY and CDR2 SVGAGI. V dropped 2 bases and J dropped 3 bases, with 11 bases sitting between them. The chain's CDR3 is CASSYLRTVYNEQFF. The CDR3 DNA sequence: TGTGCCAGCAGTTACCTCAGGACGGTCTACAATGAGCAGTTCTTC.

This rearrangement joins TRBV5-1 to TRBJ1-3; TRBD1 is a possible D gene (6 bases). CDR3 length: 16 amino acids. CDR1 is SGHRS, CDR2 YFSETQ, per germline. Trimming stripped 3 bases from V and 1 base from J, with 14 bases between. The CDR3 nucleotides are TGCGCCAGCAGCTATGAACAGGGCCGATCTGGAAACACCATATATTTT. Its translation: CASSYEQGRSGNTIYF.

V usage is TRBV19 and J usage is TRBJ1-5, with D possibly TRBD1 on 5 matching bases. Trimming shortened V by 3 bases and J by 6 bases, and 12 bases separated the two germline ends. CDR1 and CDR2 from the germline V gene are LNHDA and SQIVND (reference sequence). This CDR3 spans 14 amino acids. CDR3 DNA sequence: TGTGCCAGTAGTATCTTGTCAGGGAGTCAGCCCCAGCATTTT. Its protein is CASSILSGSQPQHF.

This clone was detected only a few times. CDR3 nucleotides: TGTGCCATCAGCCCGGGACAGGGGGCCTACGAGCAGTACTTC. This gives the protein CAISPGQGAYEQYF. This chain uses TRBV10-3 with TRBJ2-7; 11 nucleotides agree with TRBD1. There are 14 residues in the CDR3. V lost 6 bases to trimming and J lost 2 bases; unmatched junction nucleotides: 3. In germline, CDR1 is ENHRY, CDR2 SYGVKD.

The table lists this clone with a few counts. The chain recombines TRBV7-2 with TRBJ1-2; tentative D call: TRBD1 (5 bases). Germline values: CDR1 SGHTA, CDR2 FQGNSA. This CDR3 has 15 amino acids. V was pared by 2 bases and J by 2 bases, with 12 bases between. The CDR3 bases are TGTGCCAGCAGCTTACACGCGGGACCGAACTATGGCTACACCTTC. As protein: CASSLHAGPNYGYTF.

This chain uses TRBV7-6 with TRBJ1-2; 7 bases map to TRBD1. The germline V gene has CDR1 SGHVS and CDR2 FNYEAQ. Trimming cost V 4 bases and J 7 bases; bases outside gene matches: 6. The CDR3 contains 13 residues. The CDR3 coding sequence is TGTGCCAGCAGCTCGACAGGGCGGAGTGGCTACACCTTC. As protein: CASSSTGRSGYTF.

V gene TRBV5-6 combines with J gene TRBJ2-5; D is undetermined. Trimming pared 0 bases from V and 1 base from J, leaving 10 bases between. The CDR3 is 15 amino acids. Germline CDR1 is SGHDT and CDR2 is YYEEEE. CDR3 residues: CASSLVWATQETQYF. The CDR3 DNA reads as TGTGCCAGCAGCTTGGTGTGGGCCACCCAAGAGACCCAGTACTTC. Looking up the rest from reference TRBV5-6 and TRBJ2-5 gives the full variable domain: DAGVTQSPTHLIKTRGQQVTLRCSPKSGHDTVSWYQQALGQGPQFIFQYYEEEERQRGNFPDRFSGHQFPNYSSELNVNALLLGDSALYLCASSLVWATQETQYFGPGTRLLVL.